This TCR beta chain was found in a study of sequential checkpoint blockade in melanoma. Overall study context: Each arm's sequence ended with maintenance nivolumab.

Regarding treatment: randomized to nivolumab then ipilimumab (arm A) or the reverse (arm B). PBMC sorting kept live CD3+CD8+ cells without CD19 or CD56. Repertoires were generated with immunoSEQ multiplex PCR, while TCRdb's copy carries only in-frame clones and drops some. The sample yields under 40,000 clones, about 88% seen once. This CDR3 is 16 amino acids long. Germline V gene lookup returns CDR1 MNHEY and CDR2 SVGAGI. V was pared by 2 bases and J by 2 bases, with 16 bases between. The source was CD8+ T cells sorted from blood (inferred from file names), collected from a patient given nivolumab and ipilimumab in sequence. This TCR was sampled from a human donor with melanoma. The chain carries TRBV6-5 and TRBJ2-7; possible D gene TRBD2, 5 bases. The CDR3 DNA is TGTGCCAGCAGTTACCTAGCTATGGGCCCAACCTACGAGCAGTACTTC. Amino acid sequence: CASSYLAMGPTYEQYF.